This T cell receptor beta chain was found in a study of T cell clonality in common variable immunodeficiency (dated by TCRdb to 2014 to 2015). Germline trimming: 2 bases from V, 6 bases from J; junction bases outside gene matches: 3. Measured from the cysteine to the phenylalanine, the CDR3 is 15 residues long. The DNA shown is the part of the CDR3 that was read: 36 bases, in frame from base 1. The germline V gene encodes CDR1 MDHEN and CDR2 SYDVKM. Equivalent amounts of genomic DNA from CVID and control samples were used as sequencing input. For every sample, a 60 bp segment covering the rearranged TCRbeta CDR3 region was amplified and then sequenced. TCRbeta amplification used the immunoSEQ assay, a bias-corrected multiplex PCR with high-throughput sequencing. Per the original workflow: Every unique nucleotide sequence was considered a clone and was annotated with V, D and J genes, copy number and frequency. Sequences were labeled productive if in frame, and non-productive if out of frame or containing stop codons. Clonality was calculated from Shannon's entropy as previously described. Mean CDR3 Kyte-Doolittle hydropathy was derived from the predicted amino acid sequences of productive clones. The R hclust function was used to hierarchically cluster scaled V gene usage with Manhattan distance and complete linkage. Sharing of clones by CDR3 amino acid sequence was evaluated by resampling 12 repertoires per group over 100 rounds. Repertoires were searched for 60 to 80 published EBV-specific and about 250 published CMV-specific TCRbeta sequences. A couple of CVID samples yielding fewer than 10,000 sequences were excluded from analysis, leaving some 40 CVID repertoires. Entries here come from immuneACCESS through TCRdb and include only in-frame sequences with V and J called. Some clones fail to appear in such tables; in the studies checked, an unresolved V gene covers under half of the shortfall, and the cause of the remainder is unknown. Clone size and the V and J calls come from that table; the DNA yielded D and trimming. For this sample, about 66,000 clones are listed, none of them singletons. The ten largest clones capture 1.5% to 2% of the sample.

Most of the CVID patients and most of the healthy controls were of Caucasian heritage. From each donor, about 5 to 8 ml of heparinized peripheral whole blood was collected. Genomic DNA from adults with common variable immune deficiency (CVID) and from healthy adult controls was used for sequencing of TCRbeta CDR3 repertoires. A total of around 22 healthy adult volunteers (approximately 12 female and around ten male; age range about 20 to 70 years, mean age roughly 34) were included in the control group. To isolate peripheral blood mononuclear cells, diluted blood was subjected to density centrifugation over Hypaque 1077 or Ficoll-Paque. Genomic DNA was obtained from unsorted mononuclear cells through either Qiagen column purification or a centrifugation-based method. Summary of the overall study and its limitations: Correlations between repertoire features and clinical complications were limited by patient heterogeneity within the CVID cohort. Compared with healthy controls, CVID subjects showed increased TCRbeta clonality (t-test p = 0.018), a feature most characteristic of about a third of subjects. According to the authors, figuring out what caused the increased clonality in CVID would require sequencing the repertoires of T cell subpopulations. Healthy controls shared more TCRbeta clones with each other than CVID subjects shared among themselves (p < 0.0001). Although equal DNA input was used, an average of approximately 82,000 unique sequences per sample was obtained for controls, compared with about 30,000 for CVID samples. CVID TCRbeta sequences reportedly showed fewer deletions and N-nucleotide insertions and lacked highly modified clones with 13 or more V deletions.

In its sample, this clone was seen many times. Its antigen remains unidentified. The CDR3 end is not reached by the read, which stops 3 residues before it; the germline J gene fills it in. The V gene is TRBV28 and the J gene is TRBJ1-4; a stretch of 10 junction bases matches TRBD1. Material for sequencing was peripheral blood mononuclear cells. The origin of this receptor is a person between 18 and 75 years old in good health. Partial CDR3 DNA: TGTGCCAGCAGTTTACAGACAGGGGGCTATGAAAAA. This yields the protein CASSLQTGGYEK. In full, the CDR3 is CASSLQTGGYEKLFF. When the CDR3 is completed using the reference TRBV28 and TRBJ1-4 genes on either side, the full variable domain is DVKVTQSSRYLVKRTGEKVFLECVQDMDHENMFWYRQDPGLGLRLIYFSYDVKMKEKGDIPEGYSVSREKKERFSLILESASTNQTSMYLCASSLQTGGYEKLFFGSGTQLSVL.